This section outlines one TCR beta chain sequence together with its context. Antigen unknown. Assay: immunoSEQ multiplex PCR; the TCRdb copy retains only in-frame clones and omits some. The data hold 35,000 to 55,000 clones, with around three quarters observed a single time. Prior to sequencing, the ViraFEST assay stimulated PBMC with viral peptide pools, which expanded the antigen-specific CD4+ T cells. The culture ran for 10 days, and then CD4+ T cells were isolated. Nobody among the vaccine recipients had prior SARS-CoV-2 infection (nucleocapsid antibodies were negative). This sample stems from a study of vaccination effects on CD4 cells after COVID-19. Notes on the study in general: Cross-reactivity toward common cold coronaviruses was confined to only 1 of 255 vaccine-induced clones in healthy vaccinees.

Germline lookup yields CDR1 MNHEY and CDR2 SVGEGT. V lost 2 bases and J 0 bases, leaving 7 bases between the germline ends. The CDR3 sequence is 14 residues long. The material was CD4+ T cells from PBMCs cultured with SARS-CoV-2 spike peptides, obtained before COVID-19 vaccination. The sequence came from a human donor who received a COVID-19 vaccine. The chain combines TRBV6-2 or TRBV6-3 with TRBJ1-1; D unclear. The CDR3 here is CASSYRVMNTEAFF. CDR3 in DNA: TGTGCCAGCAGTTACAGGGTCATGAACACTGAAGCTTTCTTT.